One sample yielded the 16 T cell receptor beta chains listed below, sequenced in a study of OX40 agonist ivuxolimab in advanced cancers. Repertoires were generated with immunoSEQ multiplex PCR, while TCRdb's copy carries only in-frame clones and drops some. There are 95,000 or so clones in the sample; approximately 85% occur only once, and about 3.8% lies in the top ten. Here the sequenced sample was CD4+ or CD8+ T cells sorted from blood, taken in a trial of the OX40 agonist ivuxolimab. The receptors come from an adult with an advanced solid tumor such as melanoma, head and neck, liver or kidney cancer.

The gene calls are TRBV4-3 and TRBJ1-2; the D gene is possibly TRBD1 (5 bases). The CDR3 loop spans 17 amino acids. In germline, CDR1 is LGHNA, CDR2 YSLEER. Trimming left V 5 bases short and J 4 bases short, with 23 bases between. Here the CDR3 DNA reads TGCGCCAGCAGCGGAGGCCTTCGGGGCTATCCCCTCTATGGCTACACCTTC. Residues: CASSGGLRGYPLYGYTF.

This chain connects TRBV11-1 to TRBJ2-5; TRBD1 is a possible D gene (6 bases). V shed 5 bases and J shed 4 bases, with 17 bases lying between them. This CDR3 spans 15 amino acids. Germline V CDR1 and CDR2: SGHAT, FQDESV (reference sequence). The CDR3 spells CASSTNRVFGETQYF. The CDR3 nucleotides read TGTGCCAGCAGCACAAACAGGGTTTTTGGAGAGACCCAGTACTTC.

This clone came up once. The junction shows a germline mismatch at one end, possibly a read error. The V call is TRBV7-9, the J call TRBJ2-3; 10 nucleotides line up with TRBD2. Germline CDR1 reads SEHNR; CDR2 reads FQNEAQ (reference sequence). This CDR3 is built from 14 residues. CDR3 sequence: CASSLAGEGDTQYF. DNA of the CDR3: TGTGCCAGCAGCCTAGCGGGAGAGGGGGATACGCAGTATTTT.

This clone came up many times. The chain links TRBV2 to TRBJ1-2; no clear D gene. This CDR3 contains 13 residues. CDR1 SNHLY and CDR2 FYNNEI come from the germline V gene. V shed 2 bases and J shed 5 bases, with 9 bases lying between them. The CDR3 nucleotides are TGTGCCAGCAGTGAAAAGGACCGATATGGCTACACCTTC. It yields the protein CASSEKDRYGYTF.

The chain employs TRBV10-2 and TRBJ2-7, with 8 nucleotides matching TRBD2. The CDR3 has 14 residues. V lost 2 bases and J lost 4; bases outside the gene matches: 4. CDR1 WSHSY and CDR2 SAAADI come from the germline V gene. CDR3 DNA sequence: TGCGCCAGCAGTGAGAATGGACTAGCTTACGAGCAGTACTTC. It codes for CASSENGLAYEQYF.

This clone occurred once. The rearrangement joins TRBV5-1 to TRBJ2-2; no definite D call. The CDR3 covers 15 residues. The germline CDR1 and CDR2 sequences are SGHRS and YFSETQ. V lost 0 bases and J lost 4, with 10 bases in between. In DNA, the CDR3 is TGCGCCAGCAGCTTGGTAGGGTCTTCCACCGGGGAGCTGTTTTTT. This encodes CASSLVGSSTGELFF.

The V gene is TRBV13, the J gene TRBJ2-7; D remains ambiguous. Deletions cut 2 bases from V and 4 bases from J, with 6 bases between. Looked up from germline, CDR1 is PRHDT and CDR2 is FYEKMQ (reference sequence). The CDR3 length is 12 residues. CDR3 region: CASSLISYEQYF. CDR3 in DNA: TGTGCCAGCAGCTTAATTAGTTACGAGCAGTACTTC.

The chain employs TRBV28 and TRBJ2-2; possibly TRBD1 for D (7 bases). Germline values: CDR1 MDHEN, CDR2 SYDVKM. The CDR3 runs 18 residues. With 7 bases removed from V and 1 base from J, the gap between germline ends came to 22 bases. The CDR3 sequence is CASKEGQWIDLNTGELFF. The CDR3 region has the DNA TGTGCCAGCAAGGAGGGACAGTGGATTGACCTGAACACCGGGGAGCTGTTTTTT.

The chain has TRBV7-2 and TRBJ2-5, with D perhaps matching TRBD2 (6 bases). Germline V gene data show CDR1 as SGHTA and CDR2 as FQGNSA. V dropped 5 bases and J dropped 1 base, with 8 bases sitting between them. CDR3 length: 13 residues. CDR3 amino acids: CASSRTTQETQYF. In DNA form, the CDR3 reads TGTGCCAGCAGCCGGACTACCCAAGAGACCCAGTACTTC. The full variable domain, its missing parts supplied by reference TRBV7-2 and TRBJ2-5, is GAGVSQSPSNKVTEKGKDVELRCDPISGHTALYWYRQSLGQGLEFLIYFQGNSAPDKSGLPSDRFSAERTGGSVSTLTIQRTQQEDSAVYLCASSRTTQETQYFGPGTRLLVL.

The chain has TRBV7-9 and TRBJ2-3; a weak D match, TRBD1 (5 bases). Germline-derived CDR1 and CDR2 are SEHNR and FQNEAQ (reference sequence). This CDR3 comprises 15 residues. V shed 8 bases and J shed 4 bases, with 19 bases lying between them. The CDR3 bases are TGTGCCAGCCTCCTAGTGGGGCGTGGGGCAGATACGCAGTATTTT. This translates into CASLLVGRGADTQYF.

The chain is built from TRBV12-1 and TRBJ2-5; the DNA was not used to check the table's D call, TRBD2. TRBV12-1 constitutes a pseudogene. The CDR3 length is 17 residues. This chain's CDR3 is CASNLTGPLAGEETQYF. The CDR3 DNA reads TGTGCCAGCAACCTGACGGGGCCACTAGCGGGGGAAGAGACCCAGTACTTC.

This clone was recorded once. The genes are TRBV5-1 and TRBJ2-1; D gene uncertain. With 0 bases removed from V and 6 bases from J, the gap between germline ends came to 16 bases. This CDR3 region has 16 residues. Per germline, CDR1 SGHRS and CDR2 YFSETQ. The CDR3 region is CASSLAENRLTNEQFF. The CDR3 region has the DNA TGCGCCAGCAGCTTGGCCGAAAATCGGCTAACCAATGAGCAGTTCTTC. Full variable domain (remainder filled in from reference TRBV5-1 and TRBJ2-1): KAGVTQTPRYLIKTRGQQVTLSCSPISGHRSVSWYQQTPGQGLQFLFEYFSETQRNKGNFPGRFSGRQFSNSRSEMNVSTLELGDSALYLCASSLAENRLTNEQFFGPGTRLTVL.

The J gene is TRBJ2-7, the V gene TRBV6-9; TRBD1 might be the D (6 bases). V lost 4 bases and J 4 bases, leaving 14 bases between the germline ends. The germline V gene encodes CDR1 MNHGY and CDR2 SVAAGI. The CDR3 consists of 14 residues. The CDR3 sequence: CASSSWTDTYEQYF. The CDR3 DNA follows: TGTGCCAGCAGTTCTTGGACAGACACTTACGAGCAGTACTTC.

The CDR3 spells CAWTSLPGDTQYF. The CDR3 coding sequence is TGTGCCTGGACCTCTTTGCCCGGAGATACGCAGTATTTT. The chain joins TRBV30 to TRBJ2-3; the D is unclear. Deletions cut 4 bases from V and 5 bases from J, with 13 bases between. Germline V gene sequence: CDR1 GTSNPN, CDR2 SVGIG (reference sequence). The length of the CDR3 is 13 residues.

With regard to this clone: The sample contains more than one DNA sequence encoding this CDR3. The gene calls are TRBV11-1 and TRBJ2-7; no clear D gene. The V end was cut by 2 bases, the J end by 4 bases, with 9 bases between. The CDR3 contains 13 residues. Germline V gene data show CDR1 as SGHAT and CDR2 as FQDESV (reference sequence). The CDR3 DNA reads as TGTGCCAGCAGCTTATCGAGCTCTTACGAGCAGTACTTC. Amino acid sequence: CASSLSSSYEQYF.

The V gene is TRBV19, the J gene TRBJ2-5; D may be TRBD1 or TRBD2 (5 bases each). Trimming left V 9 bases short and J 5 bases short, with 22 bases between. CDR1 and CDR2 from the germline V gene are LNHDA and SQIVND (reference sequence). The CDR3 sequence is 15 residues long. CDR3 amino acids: CASKSGPDPGETQYF. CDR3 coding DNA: TGTGCCAGCAAATCGGGGCCAGATCCTGGCGAGACCCAGTACTTC.